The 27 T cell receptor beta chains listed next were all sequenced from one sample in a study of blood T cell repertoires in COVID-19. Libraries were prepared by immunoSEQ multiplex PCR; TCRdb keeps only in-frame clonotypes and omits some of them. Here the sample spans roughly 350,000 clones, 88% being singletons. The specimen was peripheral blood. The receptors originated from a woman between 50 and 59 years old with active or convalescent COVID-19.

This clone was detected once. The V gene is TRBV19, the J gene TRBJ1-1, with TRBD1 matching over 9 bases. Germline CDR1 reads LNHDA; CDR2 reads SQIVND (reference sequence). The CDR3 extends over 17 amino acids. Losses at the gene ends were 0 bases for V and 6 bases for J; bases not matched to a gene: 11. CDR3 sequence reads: CASSIDQRGQGRPEAFF. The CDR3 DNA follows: TGTGCCAGTAGTATAGATCAGAGGGGACAGGGAAGGCCTGAAGCTTTCTTT.

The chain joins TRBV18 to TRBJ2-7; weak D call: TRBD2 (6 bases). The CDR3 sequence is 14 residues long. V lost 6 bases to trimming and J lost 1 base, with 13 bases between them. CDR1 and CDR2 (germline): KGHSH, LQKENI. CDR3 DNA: TGTGCCAGCTCTCGCCTCCGGGAGTCCTACGAGCAGTACTTC. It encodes CASSRLRESYEQYF.

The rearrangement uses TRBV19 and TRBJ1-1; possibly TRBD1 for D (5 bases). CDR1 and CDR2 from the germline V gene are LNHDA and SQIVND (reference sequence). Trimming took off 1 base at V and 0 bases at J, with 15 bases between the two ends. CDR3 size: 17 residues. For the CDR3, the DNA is TGTGCCAGTAGTATAGGCAGGGTGGAGAGGCTGAACACTGAAGCTTTCTTT. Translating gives CASSIGRVERLNTEAFF.

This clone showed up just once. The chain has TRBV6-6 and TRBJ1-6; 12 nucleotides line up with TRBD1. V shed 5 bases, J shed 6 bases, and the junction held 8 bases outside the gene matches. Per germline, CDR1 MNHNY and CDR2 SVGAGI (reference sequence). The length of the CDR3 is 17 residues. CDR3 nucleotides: TGTGCCAGCAGTCGCACCGGGACAGGGGGCTTTAATTCACCCCTCCACTTT. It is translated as CASSRTGTGGFNSPLHF.

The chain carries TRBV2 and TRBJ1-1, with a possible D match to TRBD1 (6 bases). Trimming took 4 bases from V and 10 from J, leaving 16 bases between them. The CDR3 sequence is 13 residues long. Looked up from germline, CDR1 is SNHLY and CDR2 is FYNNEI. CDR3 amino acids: CASSAGVRGAAFF. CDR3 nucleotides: TGTGCCAGCAGTGCCGGGGTCAGGGGCGCAGCTTTCTTT.

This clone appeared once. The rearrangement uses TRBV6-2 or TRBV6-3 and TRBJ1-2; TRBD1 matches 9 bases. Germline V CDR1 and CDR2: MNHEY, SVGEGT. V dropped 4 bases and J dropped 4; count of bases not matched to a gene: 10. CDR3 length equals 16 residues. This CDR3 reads CASSFHHRGQSYGYTF. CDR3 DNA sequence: TGTGCCAGCAGTTTTCACCACAGGGGGCAAAGCTATGGCTACACCTTC.

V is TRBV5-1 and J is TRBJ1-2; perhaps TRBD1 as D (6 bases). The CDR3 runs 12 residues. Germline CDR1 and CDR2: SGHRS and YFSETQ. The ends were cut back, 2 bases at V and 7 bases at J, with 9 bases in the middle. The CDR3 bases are TGCGCCAGCAGCTTCACAGGGCCTGGCTACACCTTC. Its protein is CASSFTGPGYTF.

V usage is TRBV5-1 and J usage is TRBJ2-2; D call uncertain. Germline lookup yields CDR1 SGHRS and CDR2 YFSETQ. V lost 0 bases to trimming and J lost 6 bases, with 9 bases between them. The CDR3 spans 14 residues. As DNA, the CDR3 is TGCGCCAGCAGCTTGGCTTCTGTCGCCGGGGAGCTGTTTTTT. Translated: CASSLASVAGELFF.

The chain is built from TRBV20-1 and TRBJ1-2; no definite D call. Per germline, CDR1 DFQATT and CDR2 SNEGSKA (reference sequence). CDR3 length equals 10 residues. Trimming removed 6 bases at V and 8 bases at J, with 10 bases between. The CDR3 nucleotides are TGCAGTGCCGAGAGCGAGGGCTACACCTTC. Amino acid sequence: CSAESEGYTF.

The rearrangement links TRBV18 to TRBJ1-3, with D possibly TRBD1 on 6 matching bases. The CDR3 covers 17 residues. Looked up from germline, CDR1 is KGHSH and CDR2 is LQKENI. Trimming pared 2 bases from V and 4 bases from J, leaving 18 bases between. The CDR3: CASSPETGADLGNTIYF. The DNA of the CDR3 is TGTGCCAGCTCACCAGAGACAGGCGCCGATTTGGGAAACACCATATATTTT.

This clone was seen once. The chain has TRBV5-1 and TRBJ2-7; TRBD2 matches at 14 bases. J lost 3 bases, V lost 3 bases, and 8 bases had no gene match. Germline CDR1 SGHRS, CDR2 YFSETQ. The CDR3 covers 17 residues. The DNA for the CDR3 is TGCGCCAGCAGCTCCGGGACTAGCGGGAGAGCCGGCTACGAGCAGTACTTC. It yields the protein CASSSGTSGRAGYEQYF.

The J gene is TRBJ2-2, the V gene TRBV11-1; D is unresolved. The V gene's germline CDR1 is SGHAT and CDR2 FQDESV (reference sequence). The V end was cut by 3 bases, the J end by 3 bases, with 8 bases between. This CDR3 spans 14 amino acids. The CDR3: CASSFGLDTGELFF. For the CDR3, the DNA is TGTGCCAGCAGCTTTGGCCTAGACACCGGGGAGCTGTTTTTT.

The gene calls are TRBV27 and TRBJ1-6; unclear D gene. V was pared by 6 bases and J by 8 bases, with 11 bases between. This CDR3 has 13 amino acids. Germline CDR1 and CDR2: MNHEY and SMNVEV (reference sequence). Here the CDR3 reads CASRDNGDSPLHF. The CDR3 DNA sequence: TGTGCCAGCAGAGACAACGGGGATTCACCCCTCCACTTT.

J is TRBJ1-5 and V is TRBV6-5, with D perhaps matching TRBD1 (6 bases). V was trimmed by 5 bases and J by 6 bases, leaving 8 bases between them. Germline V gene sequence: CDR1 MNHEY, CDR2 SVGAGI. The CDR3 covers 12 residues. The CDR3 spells CASSTGIQPQHF. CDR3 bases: TGTGCCAGCAGTACAGGGATTCAGCCCCAGCATTTT.

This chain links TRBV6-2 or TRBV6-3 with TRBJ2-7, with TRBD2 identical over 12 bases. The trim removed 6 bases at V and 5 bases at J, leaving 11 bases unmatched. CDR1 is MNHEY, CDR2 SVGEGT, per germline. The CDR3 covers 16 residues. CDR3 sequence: CASSRPRLAGVNEQYF. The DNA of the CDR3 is TGTGCCAGCAGCCGACCCCGACTAGCGGGAGTGAACGAGCAGTACTTC.

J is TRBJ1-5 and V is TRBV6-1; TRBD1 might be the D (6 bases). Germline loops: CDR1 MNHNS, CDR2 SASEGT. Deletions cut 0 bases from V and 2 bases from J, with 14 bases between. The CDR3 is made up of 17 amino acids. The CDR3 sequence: CASSEALGAGGNQPQHF. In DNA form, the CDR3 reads TGTGCCAGCAGTGAAGCGCTTGGGGCAGGGGGCAATCAGCCCCAGCATTTT.

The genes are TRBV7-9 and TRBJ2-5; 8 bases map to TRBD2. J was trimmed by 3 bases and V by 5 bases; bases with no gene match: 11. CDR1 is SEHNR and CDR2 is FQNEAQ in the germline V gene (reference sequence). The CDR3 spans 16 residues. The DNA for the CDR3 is TGTGCCAGCAGCCTACCCTCGGGGGGGCCTAAAGAGACCCAGTACTTC. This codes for CASSLPSGGPKETQYF. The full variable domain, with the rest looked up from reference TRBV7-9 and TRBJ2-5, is DTGVSQNPRHKITKRGQNVTFRCDPISEHNRLYWYRQTLGQGPEFLTYFQNEAQLEKSRLLSDRFSAERPKGSFSTLEIQRTEQGDSAMYLCASSLPSGGPKETQYFGPGTRLLVL.

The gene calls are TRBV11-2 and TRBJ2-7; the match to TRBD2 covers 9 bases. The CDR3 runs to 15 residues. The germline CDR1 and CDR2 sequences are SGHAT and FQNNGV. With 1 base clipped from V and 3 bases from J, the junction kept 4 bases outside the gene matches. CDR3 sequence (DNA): TGTGCCAGCAGCTTAGGGCCTAGCGGGATCTACGAGCAGTACTTC. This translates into CASSLGPSGIYEQYF.

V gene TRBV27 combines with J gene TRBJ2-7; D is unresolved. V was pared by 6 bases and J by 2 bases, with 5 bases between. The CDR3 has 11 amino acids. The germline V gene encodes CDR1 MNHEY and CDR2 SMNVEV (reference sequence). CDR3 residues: CASSGAYEQYF. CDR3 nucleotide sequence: TGTGCCAGCAGCGGTGCCTACGAGCAGTACTTC.

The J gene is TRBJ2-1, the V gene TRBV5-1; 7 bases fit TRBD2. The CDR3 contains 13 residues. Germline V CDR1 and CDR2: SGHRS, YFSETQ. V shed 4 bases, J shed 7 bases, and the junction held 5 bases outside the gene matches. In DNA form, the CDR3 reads TGCGCCAGCAGCACGACTAGCTTGAATGAGCAGTTCTTC. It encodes CASSTTSLNEQFF.

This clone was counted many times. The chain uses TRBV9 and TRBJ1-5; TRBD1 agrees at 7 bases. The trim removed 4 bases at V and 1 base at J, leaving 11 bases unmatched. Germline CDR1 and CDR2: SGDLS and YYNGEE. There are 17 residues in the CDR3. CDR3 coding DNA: TGTGCCAGCAGCTCTGGGACAGCCGGGTGGAGCAATCAGCCCCAGCATTTT. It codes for CASSSGTAGWSNQPQHF.

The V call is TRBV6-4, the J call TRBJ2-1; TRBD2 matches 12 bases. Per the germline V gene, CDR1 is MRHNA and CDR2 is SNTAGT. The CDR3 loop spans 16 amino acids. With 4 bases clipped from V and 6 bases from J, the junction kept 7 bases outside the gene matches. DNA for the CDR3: TGTGCCAGCAGTGTGCTAGCGGGAGGGCCGGGCAATGAGCAGTTCTTC. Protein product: CASSVLAGGPGNEQFF.

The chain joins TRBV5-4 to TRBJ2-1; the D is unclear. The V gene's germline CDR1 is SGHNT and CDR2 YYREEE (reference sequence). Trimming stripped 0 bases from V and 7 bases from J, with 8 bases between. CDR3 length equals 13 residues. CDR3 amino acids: CASSLAGSNEQFF. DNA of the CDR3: TGTGCCAGCAGCTTGGCCGGGTCAAATGAGCAGTTCTTC.

CDR3 DNA: TGTGCTAGTGGTTTGTTAGTAGGGGGTGATGGCTACACCTTC. This sequence encodes CASGLLVGGDGYTF. The gene calls are TRBV12-5 and TRBJ1-2, with a tentative D call TRBD1 (6 bases). Germline V lookup: CDR1 LGHNT, CDR2 FRNRAP. The V gene lost 2 bases and the J gene lost 6 bases, with 13 bases spanning the gap. The CDR3 has 14 amino acids.

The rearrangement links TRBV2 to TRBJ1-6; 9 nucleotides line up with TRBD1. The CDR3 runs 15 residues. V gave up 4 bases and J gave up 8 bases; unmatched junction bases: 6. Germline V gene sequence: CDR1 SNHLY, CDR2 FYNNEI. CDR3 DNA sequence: TGTGCCAGCAGTGTGGGACAGGGATCAGATTCACCCCTCCACTTT. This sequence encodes CASSVGQGSDSPLHF. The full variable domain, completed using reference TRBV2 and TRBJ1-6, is EPEVTQTPSHQVTQMGQEVILRCVPISNHLYFYWYRQILGQKVEFLVSFYNNEISEKSEIFDDQFSVERPDGSNFTLKIRSTKLEDSAMYFCASSVGQGSDSPLHFGNGTRLTVT.

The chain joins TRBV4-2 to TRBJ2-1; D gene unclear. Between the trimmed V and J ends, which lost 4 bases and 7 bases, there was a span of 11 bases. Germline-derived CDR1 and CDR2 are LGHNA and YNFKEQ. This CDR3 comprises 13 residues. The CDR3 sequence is CASSRPGGNEQFF. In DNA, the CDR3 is TGTGCCAGCAGCCGCCCCGGCGGAAATGAGCAGTTCTTC.

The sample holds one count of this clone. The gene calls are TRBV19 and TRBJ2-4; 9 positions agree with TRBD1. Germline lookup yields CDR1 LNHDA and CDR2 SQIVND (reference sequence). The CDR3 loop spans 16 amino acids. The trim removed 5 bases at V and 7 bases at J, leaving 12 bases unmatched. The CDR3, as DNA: TGTGCCAGTAGTCCTACCCCCGGGACAGGGAGGAACATTCAGTACTTC. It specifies CASSPTPGTGRNIQYF.